The 20 T cell receptor beta chains presented below share a single source sample, sequenced in a study of blood T cells in healthy people across ages. Using a J-beta primer mix together with a sample-barcoded 5' primer, a second PCR was run for about 6 to 12 cycles. TCRdb re-called the 5' RACE reads through MiXCR, storing one row per CDR3 protein. The sample includes 850,000 to 950,000 distinct CDR3 sequences, 29% of them seen just once. The specimen was blood. The receptors originated from a woman aged 80 or over in good health.

This clonotype was seen at least ten times. CDR3 in amino acids: CAISDSAGVETQYF. The CDR3 DNA follows: TGTGCCATCAGTGATAGTGCGGGGGTAGAGACCCAGTACTTC. The chain links TRBV10-3 to TRBJ2-5; 7 bases fit TRBD2. There are 14 residues in the CDR3. Germline CDR1 ENHRY, CDR2 SYGVKD. With V trimmed by 3 bases and J by 4 bases, 5 bases remained unmatched.

This clonotype was detected many times. The chain has TRBV10-3 and TRBJ2-7, with unresolved D. This CDR3 is 12 amino acids long. The V and J ends lost 10 bases and 6 bases respectively, with 16 bases between them. CDR1 ENHRY and CDR2 SYGVKD come from the germline V gene. This CDR3 reads CATKTGPLEQYF. CDR3 bases: TGTGCCACTAAGACCGGGCCCCTCGAGCAGTACTTC.

The gene calls are TRBV30 and TRBJ2-7; 10 positions match TRBD1. Trimming removed 3 bases from V and 6 bases from J; junction bases left unmatched: 8. Germline V gene lookup returns CDR1 GTSNPN and CDR2 SVGIG (reference sequence). The CDR3 runs to 14 residues. The CDR3 sequence: CAWRPGQGTFEQYF. CDR3 coding DNA: TGTGCCTGGAGGCCGGGACAGGGGACTTTCGAGCAGTACTTC. The full variable domain, rest sourced from reference TRBV30 and TRBJ2-7, is SQTIHQWPATLVQPVGSPLSLECTVEGTSNPNLYWYRQAAGRGLQLLFYSVGIGQISSEVPQNLSASRPQDRQFILSSKKLLLSDSGFYLCAWRPGQGTFEQYFGPGTRLTVT.

This chain connects TRBV5-1 to TRBJ2-7; maybe TRBD1 (7 bases). V was clipped by 2 bases and J by 3 bases, with 18 bases between them. Germline V gene sequence: CDR1 SGHRS, CDR2 YFSETQ. CDR3 length equals 16 residues. CDR3 in DNA: TGCGCCAGCAGCTTTATTGCGGGACAGAGAATCTACGAGCAGTACTTC. This codes for CASSFIAGQRIYEQYF.

Of note for this clonotype: A much larger clone is a single base away; this may be a read error. The V gene is TRBV2, the J gene TRBJ2-1, with D unclear. CDR3 length: 13 amino acids. Per the germline V gene, CDR1 is SNHLY and CDR2 is FYNNEI. The CDR3: CASKTFAYNKQFF. In DNA form, the CDR3 reads TGTGCCAGCAAAACTTTCGCTTACAATAAGCAGTTCTTC.

This clonotype has at least ten counts. V is TRBV6-1 and J is TRBJ1-6; TRBD1 matches at 9 bases. J lost 8 bases, V lost 0 bases, and 5 bases had no gene match. Germline values: CDR1 MNHNS, CDR2 SASEGT. The CDR3 is 16 residues long. DNA of the CDR3: TGTGCCAGCAGTGAAGCGCCCGGGACAGGGTATTCACCCCTCCACTTT. Amino acids: CASSEAPGTGYSPLHF.

This chain connects TRBV24-1 to TRBJ2-1; 8 bases are shared with TRBD2. The CDR3 length is 16 residues. J lost 8 bases, V lost 0 bases, and 8 bases had no gene match. Germline-derived CDR1 and CDR2 are KGHDR and SFDVKD. Here the CDR3 DNA reads TGTGCCACCAGTGATTTGCCTCTAGCGGGCAAGGATGAGCAGTTCTTC. Its translation is CATSDLPLAGKDEQFF.

This clonotype was seen a single time. Given a much more abundant clone one base away, this may be a read error. This chain joins TRBV20-1 and TRBJ2-5, with 7 bases matching TRBD2. Trimming cost V 5 bases and J 5 bases; bases outside gene matches: 11. Germline-derived CDR1 and CDR2 are DFQATT and SNEGSKA (reference sequence). This CDR3 comprises 14 residues. As DNA, the CDR3 is TGCAGTGCTCGAGGGGAGGGGAGTGGGGAGACCCAGTACTTC. Its protein product is CSARGEGSGETQYF.

The chain recombines TRBV5-1 with TRBJ1-4; D not certain. The germline V gene encodes CDR1 SGHRS and CDR2 YFSETQ. This CDR3 region has 13 residues. V dropped 5 bases and J dropped 6 bases, with 11 bases sitting between them. CDR3 bases: TGCGCCAGCAGGGATTATGGCGATGAAAAACTGTTTTTT. Translating gives CASRDYGDEKLFF.

This chain joins TRBV30 and TRBJ1-6; D unresolved. The CDR3 totals 14 residues. Germline CDR1 GTSNPN, CDR2 SVGIG (reference sequence). Trimming removed 1 base at V and 10 bases at J, with 14 bases between. This CDR3 is CAWSAPLGNSPLHF. DNA of the CDR3: TGTGCCTGGAGTGCCCCTCTAGGGAACTCACCCCTCCACTTT.

This clonotype was seen more than once but under ten times. A much larger clone is a single base away; this may be a read error. The gene calls are TRBV25-1 and TRBJ2-5; TRBD2 aligns across 7 bases. The ends lost 6 bases at V and 11 bases at J; junction bases unmatched: 21. This CDR3 comprises 16 residues. Germline V gene sequence: CDR1 MGHDK, CDR2 SYGVNS. The CDR3, as DNA: TGTGCCAGCAGCCCCAGTTTGAGGCCTGGGGAGGGTGAGCAGTACTTC. It yields the protein CASSPSLRPGEGEQYF.

This clonotype has at least ten counts. The CDR3 DNA sequence: TGTGCCAGCAGGGGACAGAGCTCCTACAATGAGCAGTTCTTC. Translated, it gives CASRGQSSYNEQFF. V is TRBV6-2 or TRBV6-3 and J is TRBJ2-1; 7 bases match TRBD1. V shed 6 bases, J shed 0 bases, and the junction held 2 bases outside the gene matches. Germline V lookup: CDR1 MNHEY, CDR2 SVGEGT. The CDR3 is 14 amino acids.

J is TRBJ2-5 and V is TRBV11-2, with 7 bases lining up with TRBD1. V shed 4 bases and J 11 bases; nucleotides not matched to a gene: 25. Germline V gene lookup returns CDR1 SGHAT and CDR2 FQNNGV. The CDR3 has 18 amino acids. CDR3 amino acids: CASSWQGEWQHGHGEQYF. In DNA form, the CDR3 reads TGTGCCAGCAGCTGGCAGGGGGAATGGCAACATGGTCATGGTGAGCAGTACTTC.

Remarks on this clonotype: Since a much larger clone is just one base distant, this may be a read error. V gene TRBV6-2 or TRBV6-3 combines with J gene TRBJ2-1; the D gene is possibly TRBD1 (5 bases). Trimming removed 2 bases from V and 10 bases from J, with 15 bases in between. Germline assignment: CDR1 MNHEY and CDR2 SVGEGT. The CDR3 sequence is 14 residues long. CDR3 loop: CASSYAGFNGEQFF. The CDR3, as DNA: TGTGCCAGCAGTTACGCAGGGTTCAACGGCGAGCAGTTCTTC.

Remarks on this clonotype: A much larger clone lies one base from this, so it may be a read error. The chain's CDR3 is CASSQDTAGDEQVF. CDR3 nucleotide sequence: TGCGCCAGCAGCCAAGACACAGCGGGCGATGAGCAGGTCTTC. The chain is built from TRBV4-1 and TRBJ2-1; TRBD2 is a possible D gene (6 bases). The germline V gene has CDR1 MGHRA and CDR2 YSYEKL. The CDR3 is made up of 14 amino acids.

A few counts support this clonotype. J is TRBJ1-6 and V is TRBV6-5, with D possibly TRBD1 on 5 matching bases. Trimming removed 11 bases at V and 7 bases at J, with 12 bases between. CDR3 length: 12 residues. Germline V CDR1 and CDR2: MNHEY, SVGAGI. The CDR3 spells CAARDGNSPLHF. CDR3 in DNA: TGTGCCGCACGGGACGGGAATTCACCCCTCCACTTT.

This clonotype was seen repeatedly, ten times or more. CDR3 sequence reads: CASSPGQLTYEQYF. CDR3 nucleotides: TGTGCCAGCAGCCCGGGACAGCTAACCTACGAGCAGTACTTC. The chain employs TRBV12-3 or TRBV12-4 and TRBJ2-7; the match to TRBD1 covers 7 bases. This CDR3 spans 14 amino acids. Trimming at V came to 6 bases and at J to 2 bases, leaving 7 bases not matched to a gene.

This sequence joins TRBV29-1 and TRBJ2-4; 9 bases map to TRBD1. In germline, CDR1 is SQVTM, CDR2 ANQGSEA. After removal of 3 bases from V and 13 bases from J, the junction contained 13 bases not matched to a gene. This CDR3 comprises 14 residues. The CDR3 region is CSVDSGTGRDKQYF. As DNA, the CDR3 is TGCAGCGTTGACAGCGGGACAGGGAGAGACAAGCAGTACTTC.

Many counts were recorded for this clonotype. The chain joins TRBV2 to TRBJ1-1; D is unclear. V dropped 3 bases and J dropped 1 base, with 6 bases sitting between them. The CDR3 consists of 13 residues. CDR1 and CDR2 (germline): SNHLY, FYNNEI. The CDR3: CASSEWQNTEAFF. Written as DNA, the CDR3 is TGTGCCAGCAGTGAGTGGCAGAACACTGAAGCTTTCTTT.

Comment on this clonotype: One base away lies a much larger clone, so this may be a sequencing read error. This chain uses TRBV5-1 with TRBJ2-7; maybe TRBD1 (5 bases). Trimming stripped 4 bases from V and 3 bases from J, with 14 bases between. CDR1 and CDR2 from the germline V gene are SGHRS and YFSETQ. The CDR3 covers 14 residues. The CDR3 is CASSGPDSNYEQYF. The CDR3 nucleotides are TGCGCCAGCAGCGGACCCGACAGTAACTACGAGCAGTACTTC.